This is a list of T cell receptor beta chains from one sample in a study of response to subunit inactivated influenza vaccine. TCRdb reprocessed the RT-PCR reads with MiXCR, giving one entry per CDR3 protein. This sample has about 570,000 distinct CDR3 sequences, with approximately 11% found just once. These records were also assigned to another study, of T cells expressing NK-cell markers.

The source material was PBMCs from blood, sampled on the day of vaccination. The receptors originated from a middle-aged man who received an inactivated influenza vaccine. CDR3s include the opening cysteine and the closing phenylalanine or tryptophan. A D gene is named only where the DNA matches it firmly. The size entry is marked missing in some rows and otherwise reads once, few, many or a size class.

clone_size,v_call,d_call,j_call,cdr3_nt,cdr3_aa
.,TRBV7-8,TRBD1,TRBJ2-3,TGTGCCAGCAGCTTAGTGGGACAGGGTTCGACAGATACGCAGTATTTT,CASSLVGQGSTDTQYF
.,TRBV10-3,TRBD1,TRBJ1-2,TGTGCCATCAGTGGACAGGGGAAATCTTTCGATGGCTACACCTTC,CAISGQGKSFDGYTF
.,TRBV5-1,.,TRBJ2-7,TGCGCCAGCAGCTTGGTTTTGGGACACGGACGGGTCTACTACGAGCAGTACTTC,CASSLVLGHGRVYYEQYF
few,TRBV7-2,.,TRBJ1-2,TGTGCCAGCAGCTTAACAGGGACTCCTAACTATGGCTACACCTTC,CASSLTGTPNYGYTF
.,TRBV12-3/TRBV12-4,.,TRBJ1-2,TGTGCCAGCAGTCATACAGAATATGGCTACACCTTC,CASSHTEYGYTF
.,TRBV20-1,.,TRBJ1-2,TGCAGTGCTAGAGATCGGGGGTTCGGCTACACCTTC,CSARDRGFGYTF
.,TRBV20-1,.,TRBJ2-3,TGCAGTGCTAGTCTGGGGGCGTCAGATACGCAGTATTTT,CSASLGASDTQYF
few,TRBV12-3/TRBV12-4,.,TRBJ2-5,TGTGCCAGCAGTTTAGGATCAGGGAGCAGCGAGACCCAGTACTTC,CASSLGSGSSETQYF
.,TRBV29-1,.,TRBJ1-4,TGCAGCGTTGGAGACGCTGAAAAACTGTTTTTT,CSVGDAEKLFF
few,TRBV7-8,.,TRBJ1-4,TGTGCCAGCAGCCCTGGGACGGTAGAAAAACTGTTTTTT,CASSPGTVEKLFF
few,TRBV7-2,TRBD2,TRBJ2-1,TGTGCCAGCAGCTTGTCAAGCGGGGGGAATCATGAGCAGTTCTTC,CASSLSSGGNHEQFF
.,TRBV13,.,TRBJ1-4,TGTGCCAGCAGCTTAAAGGAAGAGTCTTTACTGTCAACTAATGAAAAACTGTTTTTT,CASSLKEESLLSTNEKLFF
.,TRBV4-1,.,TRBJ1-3,TGCGCCAGCAGCCAAGCCGACAGAAGATCTGGAAACACCATATATTTT,CASSQADRRSGNTIYF
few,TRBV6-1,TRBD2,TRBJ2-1,TGTGCCAGCAGTGAAGACCCGCGGGCAGGGAGGGACAATGAGCAGTTCTTC,CASSEDPRAGRDNEQFF
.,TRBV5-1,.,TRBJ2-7,TGCGCCAGCAGCTTGGGGGATTCTAAGGCTGACGAGCAGTACTTC,CASSLGDSKADEQYF
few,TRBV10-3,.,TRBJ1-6,TGTGCCATCAGTGAGACGGCAGTTTCACCCCTCCACTTT,CAISETAVSPLHF
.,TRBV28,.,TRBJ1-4,TGTGCCAGCAGTGCCGCACCGATTTCTAATGAAAAACTGTTTTTT,CASSAAPISNEKLFF
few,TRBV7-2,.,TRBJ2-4,TGTGCCAGCAGCTTTCTCGTTAGAGGAGGCAAAAACATTCAGTACTTC,CASSFLVRGGKNIQYF
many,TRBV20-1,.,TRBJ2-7,TGCAGTGCTCAACCGGGACGGACGAACTCCTACGAGCAGTACTTC,CSAQPGRTNSYEQYF
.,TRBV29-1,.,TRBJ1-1,TGCAGCGCCGAAGGGGGTGATAACACTGAAGCTTTCTTT,CSAEGGDNTEAFF
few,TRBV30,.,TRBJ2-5,TGTGCCTGGAGTGATACCGGGGTGGGAGAGACCCAGTACTTC,CAWSDTGVGETQYF
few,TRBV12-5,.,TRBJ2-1,TGTGCTAGTGGTTCCCGGGACTCCCACAATGAGCAGTTCTTC,CASGSRDSHNEQFF
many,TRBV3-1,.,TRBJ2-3,TGTGCCAGCAGCACCACTAGCACAGATACGCAGTATTTT,CASSTTSTDTQYF
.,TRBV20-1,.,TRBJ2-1,TGCAGTGCAACCGACTGGGCGGCAAATGAGCAGTTCTTC,CSATDWAANEQFF
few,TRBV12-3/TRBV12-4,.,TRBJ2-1,TGTGCCAGCAGTTTTAATTACGTTTACAATGAGCAGTTCTTC,CASSFNYVYNEQFF
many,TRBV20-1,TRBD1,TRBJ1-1,TGCAGTGCTAGCCGGGACAGGGGGTGGAACACTGAAGCTTTCTTT,CSASRDRGWNTEAFF
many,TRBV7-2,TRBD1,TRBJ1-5,TGTGCCAGCAGCTCCGGACAGGGCTACAATCAGCCCCAGCATTTT,CASSSGQGYNQPQHF
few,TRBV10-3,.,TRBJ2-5,TGTGCCATCAGTGTGAAGGGCGAGACCCAGTACTTC,CAISVKGETQYF
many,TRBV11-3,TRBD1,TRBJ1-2,TGTGCCAGCAGCAGTACAGGGGGCGTCGGCTACACCTTC,CASSSTGGVGYTF
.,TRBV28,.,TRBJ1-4,TGTGCCGGTAGAGGGGCGACTAATGAAAAACTGTTTTTT,CAGRGATNEKLFF
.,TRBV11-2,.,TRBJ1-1,TGTGCCAGCAGCTTAAATACTGGTGCCACTGAAGCTTTCTTT,CASSLNTGATEAFF
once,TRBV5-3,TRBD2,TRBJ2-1,TGTGCCAGAAGTCTAGCGGGAGGCCGAAATGAGCAGTTCTTC,CARSLAGGRNEQFF
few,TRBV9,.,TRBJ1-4,TGTGCCAGCAGCCCCGGCGACCAAAATGAAAAACTGTTTTTT,CASSPGDQNEKLFF